This TCR beta chain was sequenced for a study of T cells in Graves' hyperthyroidism and ophthalmopathy. For the study at large: Before treatment of any kind, peripheral blood was taken at initial diagnosis. Findings and caveats of the study: Peripheral blood also featured most of the thyroid clonotypes expanded above 0.001.

Germline V gene data show CDR1 as SNHLY and CDR2 as FYNNEI. Trimming cost V 6 bases and J 6 bases, with 16 bases left between them. CDR3 length: 14 amino acids. Over 18 months, lack of ophthalmopathy progression marked Graves' hyperthyroidism as stable. Patients showing uncontrolled infection, other autoimmune disease, pregnancy or lactation were ineligible. Researchers amplified the TCR beta CDR3 regions from RNA transcripts. Carried out on the TCR CDR3, a first-round RT-PCR used the HTBI primer set. TCRdb re-analysed the multiplex PCR reads in MiXCR, keeping a single row per CDR3 protein. The sample shows around 600,000 distinct CDR3 sequences, about a sixth of them seen only once. This clonotype occurred many times. The target antigen is unknown.

The sequencing input was blood. The receptor was derived from a woman aged 25-40 years with Graves' hyperthyroidism. This chain links TRBV2 with TRBJ2-3; D possibly corresponds to TRBD1 (7 bases). CDR3 residues: CASRRQGGADTQYF. The CDR3 DNA reads TGTGCCAGCAGGCGCCAGGGGGGAGCGGATACGCAGTATTTT.